This T cell receptor beta chain derives from a study of beta chain features in type 1 diabetes. Trimming pared 5 bases from V and 1 base from J, leaving 11 bases between. The CDR3 covers 14 residues. Per germline, CDR1 LNHDA and CDR2 SQIVND (reference sequence). cDNA synthesis used the whole RNA isolate, giving expressed TCRB sequences. Some clones are missing from TCRdb's copy, which holds only in-frame ones; the method was immunoSEQ multiplex PCR. Of fewer than 900,000 clones listed, about a sixth are singletons. The sample comprised naive CD4+ T cells from blood. This chain uses TRBV19 with TRBJ2-5, with TRBD2 as a possible D gene (6 bases). This receptor was identified in a woman aged 18-29 years in good health. The CDR3 sequence is CASSRIGGQETQYF. The CDR3 DNA is TGTGCCAGTAGTCGTATCGGGGGCCAAGAGACCCAGTACTTC.